This TCR beta chain derives from a study of blood T cell repertoires in COVID-19. Whole-study context: Acute and convalescent COVID-19 specimens originated in the United States, Italy and Spain. In each case, the material was cDNA or gDNA derived from T cells, B-cell-depleted T cells, or PBMCs.

Original processing methods: Reference gene primer amplification gave estimated nucleated cell counts. Some clones are missing from TCRdb's copy, which holds only in-frame ones; the method was immunoSEQ multiplex PCR. For V, J and clone size, that table is used; D and trimming come from the DNA. Of around 140,000 clones listed, about 87% are singletons. The specimen was peripheral blood. The clonotype was recovered from a man aged 80 or over with acute or convalescent COVID-19.

Here the CDR3 reads CASSQVMNTEAFF. In nucleotides, the CDR3 is TGTGCCAGTTCCCAGGTGATGAACACTGAAGCTTTCTTT. The V call is TRBV19, the J call TRBJ1-1, with unresolved D. The germline V and J ends were trimmed by 8 bases and 0 bases, with 10 bases remaining between them. Germline values: CDR1 LNHDA, CDR2 SQIVND (reference sequence). The length of the CDR3 is 13 residues.